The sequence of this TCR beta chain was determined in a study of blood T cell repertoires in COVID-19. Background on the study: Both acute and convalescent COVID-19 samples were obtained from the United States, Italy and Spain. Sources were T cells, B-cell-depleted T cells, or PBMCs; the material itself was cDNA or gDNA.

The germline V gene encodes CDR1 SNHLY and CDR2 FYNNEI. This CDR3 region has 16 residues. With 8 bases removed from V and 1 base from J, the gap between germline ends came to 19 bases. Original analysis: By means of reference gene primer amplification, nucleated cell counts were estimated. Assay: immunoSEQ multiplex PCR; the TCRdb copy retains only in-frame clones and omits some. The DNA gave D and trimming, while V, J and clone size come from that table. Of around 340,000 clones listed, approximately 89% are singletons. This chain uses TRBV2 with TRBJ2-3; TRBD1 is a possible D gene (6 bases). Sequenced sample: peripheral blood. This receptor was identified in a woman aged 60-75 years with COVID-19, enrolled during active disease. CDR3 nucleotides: TGTGCCAGCCTTAGGGGGTTCATGTACGGCACAGATACGCAGTATTTT. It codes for CASLRGFMYGTDTQYF.